The subject of this entry is one T cell receptor beta chain. Its antigen remains unidentified. TCRdb keeps only in-frame clones here, not all; method: immunoSEQ multiplex PCR. The table has about 160,000 clones, 85% to 90% seen once. The sample is drawn from a study of T cell responses to AZD1222 COVID-19 vaccine. Points from the study as a whole: Regions 160-218 and 743-854 held dominance among vaccine-associated CD4 TCRs, which spanned spike. Donors, mostly white British, included more females; clonal diversity was possibly underestimated. Repertoire sampling happened only post peak T cell response.

The sequencing used peripheral blood, collected 28 days after the second AZD1222 dose. This sequence originates from an adult who received the AZD1222 COVID-19 vaccine.

The CDR3 is CASSLRGKTEAFF. The CDR3 bases are TGTGCCAGCAGCCTCCGGGGGAAGACTGAAGCTTTCTTT. The chain recombines TRBV5-6 with TRBJ1-1; maybe TRBD1 (5 bases). V gave up 4 bases and J gave up 5 bases, with 12 bases separating them. This CDR3 has 13 residues. Germline V gene data show CDR1 as SGHDT and CDR2 as YYEEEE.